This T cell receptor (beta chain) was profiled in a study of T cell changes during pregnancy in multiple sclerosis. The table lists this clone with a few counts. Germline loops: CDR1 LGHNA, CDR2 YNFKEQ. The length of the CDR3 is 14 residues. Trimming took 4 bases from V and 6 from J, leaving 15 bases between them. Produced via immunoSEQ multiplex PCR; TCRdb's table is partial and in-frame only. The repertoire holds tens of thousands of clones, with about 94% as singletons. The sample in question was CD8+ T cells from peripheral blood mononuclear cells, obtained in the first trimester of pregnancy. The TCR originated in a female donor with multiple sclerosis, enrolled in a pregnancy study. The chain couples TRBV4-2 to TRBJ1-1; a weak D match, TRBD1 (6 bases). CDR3 DNA: TGTGCCAGCAGCCGGGGGCCGGAGGCATCTGAAGCTTTCTTT. This encodes CASSRGPEASEAFF.